The present entry profiles one T cell receptor (beta chain) with its context. It has no known antigen specificity. No much larger clone is present one base from it, and per-base qualities are unavailable. Each collaborating institution followed its own protocols to collect whole blood in K2EDTA tubes. For TCRbeta analysis, collaborators shipped samples as frozen whole blood, isolated PBMCs, or DNA extracted from either of those sample types. V sheds 6 bases and J sheds 8 bases, leaving 16 bases between their ends. CDR3 length: 12 amino acids, cysteine to phenylalanine. CDR3 DNA is the only sequence kept; it has 36 bases, read in frame from the first base. From a lookup of the germline V gene, CDR1 and CDR2 are SQVTM and ANQGSEA. The data were obtained in a study of blood T cell repertoires in COVID-19 (dated by TCRdb to the early 2020s). In the study overall: Samples covering the acute and convalescent phases of COVID-19 were provided by collaborators in the United States, Italy and Spain. Where HLA class I and class II types were available, the types were taken from metadata supplied by the sample provider, not from assay-based typing. Nearly every sample came with metadata listing a de-identified subject ID, COVID-19 status, age in years and sex. Deeply sampled blood TCRbeta repertoires from subjects exposed to, actively infected with, or recovered from COVID-19 were included in the dataset. The prospective study material was composed of cDNA or gDNA derived from T cells, B-cell-depleted T cells, or PBMCs. A freely available public database, intended as a resource for researchers studying the immune response to SARS-CoV-2, is where the repertoires were released. Samples came from the ongoing ImmuneRACE study (first 160 participants) plus 1,254 subjects from 6 global collaborators. Study-wide conclusions, independent of this receptor: Clinical and demographic metadata were provided uncurated, with the amount varying by source and participant.

TCRbeta CDR3 regions were amplified from genomic DNA using the immunoSEQ Assay, a bias-controlled multiplex PCR. Turning to the authors' computational methods: The number of nucleated cells in each sample was estimated by amplification of reference gene primers within the assay. Sequence reads were collapsed and filtered to measure the absolute abundance of every unique TCRbeta CDR3 rearrangement. For each sample, productive Simpson clonality was calculated as the square root of Simpson's diversity index across productive rearrangements. In its TCRdb copy, this immuneACCESS table keeps in-frame sequences only and misses some clones. Where compared with another copy, unresolved V genes explain less than half of these, and the others have no known cause. The V and J calls and clone size were taken over from that table, and D and trimming were inferred from the DNA. The sample table shows about 240,000 clones, and over 70% are seen once. Together, the top ten hold about 3.1% of the sample.

The receptor comes from a woman aged 80 or older with acute or convalescent COVID-19. The chain is assembled from TRBV29-1 and TRBJ1-2, and possibly TRBD1, on 5 matching bases. The sample consisted of peripheral blood. DNA sequence: TGCAGCGTGCATCGGGGGGTAGAGGGCTACACCTTC. It codes for CSVHRGVEGYTF.